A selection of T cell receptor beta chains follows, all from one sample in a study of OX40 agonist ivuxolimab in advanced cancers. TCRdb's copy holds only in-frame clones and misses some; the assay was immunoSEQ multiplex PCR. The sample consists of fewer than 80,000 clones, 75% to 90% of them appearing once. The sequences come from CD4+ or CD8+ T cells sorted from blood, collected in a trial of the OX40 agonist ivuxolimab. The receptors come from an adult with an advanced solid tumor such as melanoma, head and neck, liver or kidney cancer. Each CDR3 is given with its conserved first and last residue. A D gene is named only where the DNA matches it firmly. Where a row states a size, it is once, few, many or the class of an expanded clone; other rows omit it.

CDR3aa: CSVAPAGGLSDTQYF
CDR3nt: TGCAGCGTTGCACCAGCGGGGGGCCTGAGCGATACGCAGTATTTT
abundance: NA
j_gene: TRBJ2-3
v_gene: TRBV29-1
d_gene: TRBD2

CDR3aa: CASSGQSGEQYF
CDR3nt: TGTGCCAGCAGTGGACAGTCTGGCGAGCAGTACTTC
abundance: NA
j_gene: TRBJ2-7
v_gene: TRBV2
d_gene: NA

CDR3aa: CASSQGLAGFNEQFF
CDR3nt: TGTGCCAGCAGCCAGGGACTAGCGGGATTCAATGAGCAGTTCTTC
abundance: NA
j_gene: TRBJ2-1
v_gene: TRBV11-1
d_gene: TRBD2

CDR3aa: CASSRGQSYEQYF
CDR3nt: TGTGCCAGCTCACGGGGACAGTCCTACGAGCAGTACTTC
abundance: NA
j_gene: TRBJ2-7
v_gene: TRBV18
d_gene: TRBD1

CDR3aa: CAISEGAGGLYNEQFF
CDR3nt: TGTGCCATCAGTGAGGGAGCGGGGGGCCTCTACAATGAGCAGTTCTTC
abundance: NA
j_gene: TRBJ2-1
v_gene: TRBV10-3
d_gene: TRBD2

CDR3aa: CASSFGGASAAGYTF
CDR3nt: TGTGCCAGCAGCTTCGGGGGAGCCTCAGCAGCGGGCTACACCTTC
abundance: NA
j_gene: TRBJ1-2
v_gene: TRBV5-4
d_gene: NA

CDR3aa: CASSPPGPSSDYGYTF
CDR3nt: TGTGCCAGCTCACCTCCCGGGCCCTCGAGTGACTATGGCTACACCTTC
abundance: NA
j_gene: TRBJ1-2
v_gene: TRBV18
d_gene: NA

CDR3aa: CASSRSGSKKYNEQFF
CDR3nt: TGTGCCAGCAGCCGTAGCGGGAGCAAGAAGTACAATGAGCAGTTCTTC
abundance: NA
j_gene: TRBJ2-1
v_gene: TRBV14
d_gene: TRBD2

CDR3aa: CSVYDYTTGELFF
CDR3nt: TGCAGCGTTTATGACTACACCACCGGGGAGCTGTTTTTT
abundance: NA
j_gene: TRBJ2-2
v_gene: TRBV29-1
d_gene: NA

CDR3aa: CASSPDLRVETQYF
CDR3nt: TGCGCCAGCAGCCCTGACCTTAGAGTAGAGACCCAGTACTTC
abundance: NA
j_gene: TRBJ2-5
v_gene: TRBV5-1
d_gene: NA

CDR3aa: CASSEQGRINKNIQYF
CDR3nt: TGTGCCAGCAGCGAACAGGGCCGGATAAACAAAAACATTCAGTACTTC
abundance: few
j_gene: TRBJ2-4
v_gene: TRBV11-2
d_gene: NA

CDR3aa: CASSLGGGTPNTGELFF
CDR3nt: TGTGCCAGCAGCTTAGGGGGAGGAACCCCGAACACCGGGGAGCTGTTTTTT
abundance: few
j_gene: TRBJ2-2
v_gene: TRBV11-3
d_gene: NA

CDR3aa: CAISPTGINEKLFF
CDR3nt: TGTGCCATCAGTCCGACAGGGATTAATGAAAAACTGTTTTTT
abundance: NA
j_gene: TRBJ1-4
v_gene: TRBV10-3
d_gene: TRBD1

CDR3aa: CASSQTGEGANVLTF
CDR3nt: TGTGCCAGCAGTCAAACAGGGGAAGGGGCCAACGTCCTGACTTTC
abundance: NA
j_gene: TRBJ2-6
v_gene: TRBV6-5
d_gene: TRBD1

CDR3aa: CASSLDGATDTQYF
CDR3nt: TGCGCCAGCAGCTTAGATGGGGCGACAGATACGCAGTATTTT
abundance: many
j_gene: TRBJ2-3
v_gene: TRBV5-1
d_gene: NA

CDR3aa: CASGLVRAAGANVLTF
CDR3nt: TGTGCTAGTGGTTTGGTACGAGCGGCTGGGGCCAACGTCCTGACTTTC
abundance: NA
j_gene: TRBJ2-6
v_gene: TRBV12-5
d_gene: NA

CDR3aa: CASSLLGAAGEKLFF
CDR3nt: TGCGCCAGCAGCTTGCTGGGGGCTGCGGGTGAAAAACTGTTTTTT
abundance: NA
j_gene: TRBJ1-4
v_gene: TRBV5-1
d_gene: NA

CDR3aa: CATSRGAGAYEQYF
CDR3nt: TGTGCCACCAGCAGAGGGGCAGGGGCCTACGAGCAGTACTTC
abundance: NA
j_gene: TRBJ2-7
v_gene: TRBV15
d_gene: NA

CDR3aa: CASSQDTGANYGYTF
CDR3nt: TGCGCCAGCAGCCAAGACACAGGGGCTAACTATGGCTACACCTTC
abundance: once
j_gene: TRBJ1-2
v_gene: TRBV4-3
d_gene: TRBD1

CDR3aa: CASSERTGGSYEQYF
CDR3nt: TGTGCCAGCAGTGAACGGACAGGGGGCTCCTACGAGCAGTACTTC
abundance: few
j_gene: TRBJ2-7
v_gene: TRBV6-1
d_gene: TRBD1

CDR3aa: CASSSVDRGGYEQYF
CDR3nt: TGTGCCAGCAGTTCCGTCGACAGGGGCGGCTACGAGCAGTACTTC
abundance: NA
j_gene: TRBJ2-7
v_gene: TRBV6-5
d_gene: TRBD1

CDR3aa: CASSVADITDTQYF
CDR3nt: TGTGCCAGCAGCGTAGCCGACATCACAGATACGCAGTATTTT
abundance: NA
j_gene: TRBJ2-3
v_gene: TRBV9
d_gene: NA

CDR3aa: CASSLPGGGTEAFF
CDR3nt: TGTGCCAGCAGCTTGCCGGGGGGTGGGACTGAAGCTTTCTTT
abundance: NA
j_gene: TRBJ1-1
v_gene: TRBV5-6
d_gene: NA

CDR3aa: CASSSKGWDYEQYF
CDR3nt: TGTGCCAGCAGCTCCAAGGGGTGGGATTACGAGCAGTACTTC
abundance: NA
j_gene: TRBJ2-7
v_gene: TRBV5-6
d_gene: NA

CDR3aa: CASSPQVSGAYNEQFF
CDR3nt: TGTGCCAGTAGTCCTCAGGTTAGCGGGGCCTACAATGAGCAGTTCTTC
abundance: NA
j_gene: TRBJ2-1
v_gene: TRBV19
d_gene: TRBD2

CDR3aa: CASSSQGLDYTF
CDR3nt: TGTGCCAGCAGCTCACAGGGACTCGACTACACCTTC
abundance: NA
j_gene: TRBJ1-2
v_gene: TRBV27
d_gene: NA

CDR3aa: CATSSGTSGSTDTQYF
CDR3nt: TGTGCCACCAGCAGTGGGACTAGCGGGAGCACAGATACGCAGTATTTT
abundance: NA
j_gene: TRBJ2-3
v_gene: TRBV15
d_gene: TRBD2

CDR3aa: CAISDPNQPQHF
CDR3nt: TGTGCCATCAGTGATCCCAATCAGCCCCAGCATTTT
abundance: NA
j_gene: TRBJ1-5
v_gene: TRBV10-3
d_gene: NA

CDR3aa: CSAQSGNTIYF
CDR3nt: TGCAGCGCACAATCTGGAAACACCATATATTTT
abundance: once
j_gene: TRBJ1-3
v_gene: TRBV29-1
d_gene: NA

CDR3aa: CASSQEVSFTYEQYF
CDR3nt: TGCGCCAGCAGCCAAGAAGTCAGCTTTACCTACGAGCAGTACTTC
abundance: NA
j_gene: TRBJ2-7
v_gene: TRBV4-3
d_gene: NA

CDR3aa: CASTPGWASQETQYF
CDR3nt: TGTGCCAGCACCCCCGGATGGGCTTCGCAAGAGACCCAGTACTTC
abundance: once
j_gene: TRBJ2-5
v_gene: TRBV6-5
d_gene: NA

CDR3aa: CASRVSSGANVLTF
CDR3nt: TGTGCCAGTCGGGTTTCCTCTGGGGCCAACGTCCTGACTTTC
abundance: NA
j_gene: TRBJ2-6
v_gene: TRBV2
d_gene: NA

CDR3aa: CASSPSWTSGSYEQYF
CDR3nt: TGTGCCAGCAGCCCAAGTTGGACTAGCGGCTCCTACGAGCAGTACTTC
abundance: NA
j_gene: TRBJ2-7
v_gene: TRBV7-6
d_gene: TRBD2

CDR3aa: CASSGPRQGFMETQYF
CDR3nt: TGTGCCAGCAGTGGACCGAGACAGGGCTTTATGGAGACCCAGTACTTC
abundance: NA
j_gene: TRBJ2-5
v_gene: TRBV28
d_gene: TRBD1

CDR3aa: CASSILWAGKGGDTQYF
CDR3nt: TGTGCCAGTAGTATCCTATGGGCAGGGAAGGGGGGCGATACGCAGTATTTT
abundance: NA
j_gene: TRBJ2-3
v_gene: TRBV19
d_gene: NA

CDR3aa: CASSPGQGHGAIYF
CDR3nt: TGTGCCAGCAGCCCGGGACAGGGGCACGGCGCCATATATTTT
abundance: NA
j_gene: TRBJ1-3
v_gene: TRBV9
d_gene: TRBD1

CDR3aa: CASNRGDDYEQYF
CDR3nt: TGTGCCAGCAACCGGGGGGACGACTACGAGCAGTACTTC
abundance: once
j_gene: TRBJ2-7
v_gene: TRBV6-5
d_gene: TRBD2

CDR3aa: CASSYGPGIMNTEAFF
CDR3nt: TGTGCCAGCAGTTACGGGCCAGGGATCATGAACACTGAAGCTTTCTTT
abundance: once
j_gene: TRBJ1-1
v_gene: TRBV6-5
d_gene: NA

CDR3aa: CAISRDEYGYTF
CDR3nt: TGTGCCATCAGCCGGGACGAGTATGGCTACACCTTC
abundance: NA
j_gene: TRBJ1-2
v_gene: TRBV6-5
d_gene: NA

CDR3aa: CASSIDNSSGQETQYF
CDR3nt: TGTGCCAGTAGTATAGATAACTCCTCAGGCCAAGAGACCCAGTACTTC
abundance: NA
j_gene: TRBJ2-5
v_gene: TRBV19
d_gene: NA

CDR3aa: CASSLVPWGQGADTEAFF
CDR3nt: TGTGCCAGCAGCTTGGTACCATGGGGACAGGGGGCGGACACTGAAGCTTTCTTT
abundance: NA
j_gene: TRBJ1-1
v_gene: TRBV5-6
d_gene: TRBD1

CDR3aa: CASSYLRGGDEAFF
CDR3nt: TGTGCCAGCAGTTACCTTCGGGGAGGGGATGAAGCTTTCTTT
abundance: NA
j_gene: TRBJ1-1
v_gene: TRBV6-6
d_gene: NA

CDR3aa: CASSDRGRNSPLHF
CDR3nt: TGTGCCAGCAGTGACAGGGGAAGGAATTCACCCCTCCACTTT
abundance: few
j_gene: TRBJ1-6
v_gene: TRBV6-1
d_gene: NA

CDR3aa: CASKGRGDQPQHF
CDR3nt: TGTGCCAGCAAGGGGAGGGGTGATCAGCCCCAGCATTTT
abundance: few
j_gene: TRBJ1-5
v_gene: TRBV6-1
d_gene: NA

CDR3aa: CASSESRAPGPYEQYF
CDR3nt: TGTGCCAGCAGTGAATCTCGTGCCCCCGGCCCCTACGAGCAGTACTTC
abundance: once
j_gene: TRBJ2-7
v_gene: TRBV25-1
d_gene: NA

CDR3aa: CASSYAGTGVGQPQHF
CDR3nt: TGTGCCAGCAGTTACGCCGGGACAGGGGTAGGTCAGCCCCAGCATTTT
abundance: NA
j_gene: TRBJ1-5
v_gene: TRBV6-5
d_gene: TRBD1

CDR3aa: CASSLEGRSNEKLFF
CDR3nt: TGTGCCAGCAGCTTAGAGGGACGGTCTAATGAAAAACTGTTTTTT
abundance: NA
j_gene: TRBJ1-4
v_gene: TRBV7-2
d_gene: NA

CDR3aa: CASSLATSRIYTDTQYF
CDR3nt: TGTGCCAGCAGCTTAGCCACTAGCCGTATTTACACAGATACGCAGTATTTT
abundance: NA
j_gene: TRBJ2-3
v_gene: TRBV7-9
d_gene: NA

CDR3aa: CASSPTSGPYEQYF
CDR3nt: TGTGCCAGCAGCCCTACTAGCGGCCCCTACGAGCAGTACTTC
abundance: NA
j_gene: TRBJ2-7
v_gene: TRBV27
d_gene: TRBD2

CDR3aa: CAWTGLSTEAFF
CDR3nt: TGTGCCTGGACAGGGTTGAGCACTGAAGCTTTCTTT
abundance: few
j_gene: TRBJ1-1
v_gene: TRBV30
d_gene: NA

CDR3aa: CASSSGGFGQPQHF
CDR3nt: TGTGCCAGCAGCTCCGGGGGTTTCGGTCAGCCCCAGCATTTT
abundance: NA
j_gene: TRBJ1-5
v_gene: TRBV9
d_gene: NA

CDR3aa: CASSAYLADVEETQYF
CDR3nt: TGTGCCAGCAGTGCCTACCTAGCGGATGTAGAGGAGACCCAGTACTTC
abundance: NA
j_gene: TRBJ2-5
v_gene: TRBV27
d_gene: TRBD2

CDR3aa: CASSPNGPYEQYF
CDR3nt: TGTGCCAGCAGTCCAAACGGCCCCTACGAGCAGTACTTC
abundance: NA
j_gene: TRBJ2-7
v_gene: TRBV6-1
d_gene: NA